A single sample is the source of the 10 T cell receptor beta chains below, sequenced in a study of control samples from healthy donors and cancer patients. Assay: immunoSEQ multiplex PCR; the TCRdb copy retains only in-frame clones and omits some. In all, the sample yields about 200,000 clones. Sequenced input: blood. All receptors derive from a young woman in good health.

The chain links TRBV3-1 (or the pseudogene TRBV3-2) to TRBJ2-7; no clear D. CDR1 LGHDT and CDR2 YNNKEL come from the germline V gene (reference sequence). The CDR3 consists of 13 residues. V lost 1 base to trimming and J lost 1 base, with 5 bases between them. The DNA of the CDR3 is TGTGCCAGCAGCCAAGGGGTGTCCTACGAGCAGTACTTC. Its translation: CASSQGVSYEQYF.

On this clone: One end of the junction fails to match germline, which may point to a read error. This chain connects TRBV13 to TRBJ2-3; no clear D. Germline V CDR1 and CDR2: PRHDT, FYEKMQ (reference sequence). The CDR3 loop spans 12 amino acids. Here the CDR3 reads CASSWGKDPQYF. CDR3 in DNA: TGTGCCAGCAGCTGGGGAAAAGATCCGCAGTATTTT. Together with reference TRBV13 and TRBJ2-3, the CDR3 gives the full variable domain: AAGVIQSPRHLIKEKRETATLKCYPIPRHDTVYWYQQGPGQDPQFLISFYEKMQSDKGSIPDRFSAQQFSDYHSELNMSSLELGDSALYFCASSWGKDPQYFGPGTRLTVL.

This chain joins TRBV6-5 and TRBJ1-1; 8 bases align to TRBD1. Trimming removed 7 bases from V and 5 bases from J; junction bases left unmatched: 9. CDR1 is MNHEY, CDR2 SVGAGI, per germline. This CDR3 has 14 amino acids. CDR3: CASIFTGGATEAFF. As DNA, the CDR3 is TGTGCCAGCATCTTTACAGGGGGAGCGACTGAAGCTTTCTTT.

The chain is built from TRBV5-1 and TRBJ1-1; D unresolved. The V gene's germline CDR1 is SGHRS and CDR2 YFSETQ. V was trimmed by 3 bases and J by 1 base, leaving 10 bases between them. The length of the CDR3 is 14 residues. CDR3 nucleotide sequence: TGCGCCAGCAGCTCAGGACCTACGAACACTGAAGCTTTCTTT. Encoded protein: CASSSGPTNTEAFF.

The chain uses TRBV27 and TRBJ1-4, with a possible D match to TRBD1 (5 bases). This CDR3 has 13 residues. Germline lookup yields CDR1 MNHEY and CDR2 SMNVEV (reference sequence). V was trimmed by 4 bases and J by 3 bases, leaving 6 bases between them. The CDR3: CASSSGPNEKLFF. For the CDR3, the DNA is TGTGCCAGCAGTTCGGGGCCTAATGAAAAACTGTTTTTT.

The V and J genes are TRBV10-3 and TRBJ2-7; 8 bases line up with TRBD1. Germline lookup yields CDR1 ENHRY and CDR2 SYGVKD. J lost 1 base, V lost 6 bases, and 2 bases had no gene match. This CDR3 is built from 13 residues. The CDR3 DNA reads TGTGCCATCAGGGGACAGGAGTCCTACGAGCAGTACTTC. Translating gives CAIRGQESYEQYF.

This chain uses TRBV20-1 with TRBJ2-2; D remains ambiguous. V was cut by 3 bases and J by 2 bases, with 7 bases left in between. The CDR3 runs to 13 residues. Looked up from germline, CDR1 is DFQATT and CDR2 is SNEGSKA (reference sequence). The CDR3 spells CSASRPNTGELFF. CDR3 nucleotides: TGCAGTGCTAGTCGCCCCAACACCGGGGAGCTGTTTTTT.

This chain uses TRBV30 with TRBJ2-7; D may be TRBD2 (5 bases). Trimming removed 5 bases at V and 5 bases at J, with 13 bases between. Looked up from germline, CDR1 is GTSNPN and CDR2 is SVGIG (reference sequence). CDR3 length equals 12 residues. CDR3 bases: TGTGCCTGGCAATACTTGGAGGACGAGCAGTACTTC. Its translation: CAWQYLEDEQYF.

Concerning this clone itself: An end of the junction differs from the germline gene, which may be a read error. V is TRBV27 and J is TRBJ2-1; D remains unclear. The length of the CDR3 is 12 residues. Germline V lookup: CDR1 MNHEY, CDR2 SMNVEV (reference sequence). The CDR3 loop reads CASSFRNNGQFF. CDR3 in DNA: TGTGCCAGCAGTTTTCGTAACAATGGGCAGTTCTTC.

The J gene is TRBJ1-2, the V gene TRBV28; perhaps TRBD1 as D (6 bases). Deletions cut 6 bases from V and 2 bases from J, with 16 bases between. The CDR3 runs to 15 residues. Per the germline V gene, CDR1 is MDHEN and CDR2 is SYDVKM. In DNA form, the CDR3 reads TGTGCCAGCAGCACCCACACAACAGGGAACTATGGCTACACCTTC. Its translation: CASSTHTTGNYGYTF.